This T cell receptor beta chain was observed in a study of Ad26.COV2.S vaccination and SARS-CoV-2 variants. Study background: The authors gave Ad26.COV2.S intramuscularly, either once or twice 56 days apart.

Treatment denoted: 15 to 20 received Ad26.COV2.S at low or high dose, single or two shots; 5 received placebo; per-sample allocation not given. Collection of samples fell on day 63 after the first vaccine or placebo injection. CDR3 size: 13 residues. The V end was cut by 6 bases, the J end by 0 bases, with 9 bases between. The V gene's germline CDR1 is SNHLY and CDR2 FYNNEI. Measured with immunoSEQ multiplex PCR; TCRdb has only the in-frame clones, and not every one. The repertoire holds some 500,000 clones, with roughly nine tenths as singletons. The sample consisted of peripheral blood, taken in a trial of Ad26.COV2.S vaccine versus placebo. The source of this sequence is a person between 18 and 59 years old who received the Ad26.COV2.S COVID-19 vaccine or a placebo. The rearrangement joins TRBV2 to TRBJ2-7; possibly TRBD1 for D (6 bases). The CDR3 DNA reads TGTGCCAGCAGGGAGGACAGCTCCTACGAGCAGTACTTC. It yields the protein CASREDSSYEQYF.